This TCR beta chain was retrieved from a study of cytomegalovirus exposure and HLA in healthy donors. Background on the study: A prior study identified 117 million unique TCR beta sequences from roughly 180 million T cells.

The germline gives CDR1 LNHDA, CDR2 SQIVND (reference sequence). CDR3 length: 15 residues. The ends were cut back, 3 bases at V and 5 bases at J, with 13 bases in the middle. With 60 Vbeta and 13 Jbeta primers, the PCR was carried out. How the authors handled the data: Later work found approximately 80 million unique TCR beta chains, with some 11 million shared. Sequencing was performed with immunoSEQ multiplex PCR; in TCRdb, only in-frame clones are kept and a portion is missing. V, J and clone size derive from that table, while D and trimming were established from the DNA sequence. Here the sample spans about 160,000 clones, around four fifths being singletons.

The sequence came from a man under 40 in good health and CMV-seronegative. The chain couples TRBV19 to TRBJ2-2; D possibly corresponds to TRBD1 (6 bases). Sequencing was performed on PBMCs. The CDR3 nucleotides read TGTGCCAGTAGTATCCCTTCACAGGGAACCGGGGAGCTGTTTTTT. This gives the protein CASSIPSQGTGELFF. Drawing the rest from reference TRBV19 and TRBJ2-2, the complete variable domain is DGGITQSPKYLFRKEGQNVTLSCEQNLNHDAMYWYRQDPGQGLRLIYYSQIVNDFQKGDIAEGYSVSREKKESFPLTVTSAQKNPTAFYLCASSIPSQGTGELFFGEGSRLTVL.